What follows are 30 T cell receptor beta chains derived from one specimen sequenced in a study of blood T cells in healthy people across ages. A second PCR, run for about 6 to 11 cycles, used a sample-barcoded 5' primer plus a J-beta primer mix. TCRdb called the 5' RACE reads again in MiXCR, with one record for every CDR3 protein. This sample carries 1.5 million to 2 million distinct CDR3 sequences, 28% of them seen once, and the ten largest clones take about 7.7%. Sequences were obtained from blood. The receptors stem from a woman aged 25-40 years in good health.

This clonotype was counted between two and nine times. The chain employs TRBV7-9 and TRBJ2-7, with 8 nucleotides matching TRBD1. This CDR3 is built from 16 residues. V dropped 3 bases and J dropped 0; count of bases not matched to a gene: 7. Germline V CDR1 and CDR2: SEHNR, FQNEAQ (reference sequence). CDR3 coding DNA: TGTGCCAGCAGCTTGGACGGGACAGGTATCTCCTACGAGCAGTACTTC. Translation: CASSLDGTGISYEQYF.

Points on this clonotype: A much larger clone differs by one base, so this may be a read error. The chain couples TRBV7-9 to TRBJ2-3; D remains unclear. Germline CDR1 and CDR2: SEHNR and FQNEAQ (reference sequence). The CDR3 has 12 amino acids. The CDR3 loop is CSSRSVRDTQYF. CDR3 sequence (DNA): TGTTCCAGCAGATCGGTCAGAGATACGCAGTATTTT.

The chain joins TRBV2 to TRBJ1-1, with D unresolved. The CDR3 length is 9 residues. V gave up 9 bases and J gave up 6 bases, with 5 bases separating them. Per germline, CDR1 SNHLY and CDR2 FYNNEI. CDR3 sequence reads: CASGAEAFF. The DNA for the CDR3 is TGTGCCAGTGGTGCTGAAGCTTTCTTT.

The rearrangement links TRBV5-1 to TRBJ2-5; D may be TRBD1 (6 bases). This CDR3 is built from 16 residues. V was pared by 0 bases and J by 3 bases, with 15 bases between. The germline gives CDR1 SGHRS, CDR2 YFSETQ. The CDR3 bases are TGCGCCAGCAGCTTGGGGACAGCTACGGCCAAAGAGACCCAGTACTTC. This encodes CASSLGTATAKETQYF.

J is TRBJ2-2 and V is TRBV28; a weak D match, TRBD2 (6 bases). Looked up from germline, CDR1 is MDHEN and CDR2 is SYDVKM. Trimming pared 5 bases from V and 6 bases from J, leaving 16 bases between. The CDR3 length is 15 residues. CDR3 protein: CASSPRGTWAGELFF. The CDR3 DNA sequence: TGTGCCAGCAGTCCTCGGGGGACGTGGGCCGGGGAGCTGTTTTTT.

The chain has TRBV7-9 and TRBJ1-1; D is undetermined. The V gene's germline CDR1 is SEHNR and CDR2 FQNEAQ (reference sequence). Trimming removed 4 bases from V and 4 bases from J, with 16 bases in between. The CDR3 is 15 residues long. The chain's CDR3 is CASSSSWRFSTEAFF. The DNA of the CDR3 is TGTGCCAGCAGCTCGTCCTGGCGATTTAGCACTGAAGCTTTCTTT. The whole variable domain, remainder taken from reference TRBV7-9 and TRBJ1-1, is DTGVSQNPRHKITKRGQNVTFRCDPISEHNRLYWYRQTLGQGPEFLTYFQNEAQLEKSRLLSDRFSAERPKGSFSTLEIQRTEQGDSAMYLCASSSSWRFSTEAFFGQGTRLTVV.

The rearrangement uses TRBV10-1 and TRBJ2-1; D might be TRBD1 (7 bases). CDR3 length equals 13 residues. CDR1 is WNHNN and CDR2 is SYGVQD in the germline V gene (reference sequence). V gave up 6 bases and J gave up 11 bases, with 17 bases separating them. The CDR3 protein is CASREGAAAQQFF. The DNA of the CDR3 is TGCGCCAGCAGGGAGGGGGCCGCGGCGCAGCAGTTCTTC.

In the case of this clonotype: Given a much more abundant clone one base away, this may be a read error. The V call is TRBV12-5, the J call TRBJ2-1; D gene uncertain. The CDR3 spans 12 residues. Germline lookup yields CDR1 LGHNT and CDR2 FRNRAP. The CDR3: CARGLTRNEQFF. DNA of the CDR3: TGTGCTAGGGGTTTGACACGGAATGAGCAGTTCTTC.

This clonotype appeared many times. This chain connects TRBV12-3 or TRBV12-4 to TRBJ2-5; D is undetermined. The CDR3 has 13 amino acids. The V and J ends lost 3 bases and 4 bases respectively, with 9 bases between them. CDR3 in amino acids: CASSFSRVETQYF. The CDR3 DNA follows: TGTGCCAGCAGTTTCTCTAGAGTAGAGACCCAGTACTTC.

The rearrangement links TRBV2 to TRBJ2-5; the D is unclear. Germline V CDR1 and CDR2: SNHLY, FYNNEI. The CDR3 is 14 residues long. The V end lost 1 base, the J end lost 3 bases, and 9 bases lay between the germline ends. DNA of the CDR3: TGTGCCAGCAGTGAAGGCAGAGCCAAAGAGACCCAGTACTTC. It specifies CASSEGRAKETQYF.

This clonotype was observed at least ten times. The gene calls are TRBV5-4 and TRBJ2-3; D uncertain. The CDR3 consists of 15 residues. Germline values: CDR1 SGHNT, CDR2 YYREEE (reference sequence). V was pared by 2 bases and J by 0 bases, with 10 bases between. DNA for the CDR3: TGTGCCAGCAGCTTCCGGACCACTAGCACAGATACGCAGTATTTT. It specifies CASSFRTTSTDTQYF.

The J gene is TRBJ2-2, the V gene TRBV5-1, with 8 bases lining up with TRBD2. CDR3 length equals 16 residues. Germline assignment: CDR1 SGHRS and CDR2 YFSETQ. After removal of 4 bases from V and 0 bases from J, the junction contained 5 bases not matched to a gene. The CDR3, as DNA: TGCGCCAGCAGCCATCAGACTAGCGCGAACACCGGGGAGCTGTTTTTT. Protein: CASSHQTSANTGELFF.

This clonotype was found once. A far larger clone is one base from this, pointing to a likely read error. The rearrangement uses TRBV20-1 and TRBJ2-5; unclear D gene. The DNA end favors TRBJ2-7, so the J call may be wrong. CDR1 is DFQATT and CDR2 is SNEGSKA in the germline V gene (reference sequence). The CDR3 is made up of 14 amino acids. CDR3 nucleotides: TGCGGTGCTAGAGATCGGGCGTCGTCCTACGAGCAGTACTTC. This translates into CGARDRASSYEQYF.

The rearrangement joins TRBV7-2 to TRBJ1-4; 7 nucleotides agree with TRBD1. With V trimmed by 6 bases and J by 7 bases, 11 bases remained unmatched. The CDR3 is 15 residues long. Germline V CDR1 and CDR2: SGHTA, FQGNSA. This CDR3 is CASRATGVDSEKLFF. Written as DNA, the CDR3 is TGTGCCAGCAGGGCTACAGGGGTCGATAGTGAAAAACTGTTTTTT.

This chain joins TRBV3-1 and TRBJ2-3; D unclear. Trimming took 2 bases from V and 5 from J, leaving 17 bases between them. From germline, CDR1 is LGHDT and CDR2 YNNKEL (reference sequence). The CDR3 length is 16 residues. CDR3 loop: CASSQTNRRVGDTQYF. The DNA of the CDR3 is TGTGCCAGCAGCCAAACCAATAGACGGGTGGGAGATACGCAGTATTTT.

This clonotype came up a few times. This chain links TRBV5-1 with TRBJ2-3; tentative D call: TRBD2 (5 bases). Trimming removed 1 base from V and 2 bases from J, with 14 bases in between. Germline CDR1 and CDR2: SGHRS and YFSETQ. The CDR3 loop spans 16 amino acids. For the CDR3, the DNA is TGCGCCAGCAGCTTGTCGGGGAACACACACACAGATACGCAGTATTTT. It yields the protein CASSLSGNTHTDTQYF.

This rearrangement joins TRBV5-6 to TRBJ2-1; 12 bases are a match to TRBD2. V shed 4 bases, J shed 2 bases, and the junction held 4 bases outside the gene matches. There are 16 residues in the CDR3. The V gene's germline CDR1 is SGHDT and CDR2 YYEEEE. CDR3 nucleotide sequence: TGTGCCAGCAGCAGGACTAGCGGGATTGCCTACAATGAGCAGTTCTTC. Translating gives CASSRTSGIAYNEQFF.

This clonotype was observed a handful of times. This sequence joins TRBV10-3 and TRBJ2-1, with TRBD2 identical over 9 bases. This CDR3 is built from 13 residues. V trimming: 4 bases; J trimming: 8 bases; junction bases outside the gene matches: 3. Germline CDR1 reads ENHRY; CDR2 reads SYGVKD. CDR3 in amino acids: CAISGGLAYEQFF. In DNA form, the CDR3 reads TGTGCCATCAGTGGGGGACTAGCTTATGAGCAGTTCTTC.

The sample holds many counts of this clonotype. In DNA form, the CDR3 reads TGCAGCGTTGTGGGCGGCCCCTACGAGCAGTACTTC. It is translated as CSVVGGPYEQYF. The J gene is TRBJ2-7, the V gene TRBV29-1; D is uncertain. The CDR3 contains 12 residues. Looked up from germline, CDR1 is SQVTM and CDR2 is ANQGSEA. V lost 4 bases and J 2 bases, leaving 9 bases between the germline ends.

This clonotype was seen only a few times. The junction departs from the called germline gene at one end, perhaps through a read error. The rearrangement links TRBV2 to TRBJ2-2, with TRBD1 as a possible D gene (6 bases). Germline-derived CDR1 and CDR2 are SNHLY and FYNNEI. The CDR3 is made up of 15 amino acids. The CDR3 protein is CASGFQGQGTGELFF. The CDR3 DNA sequence: TGTGCCAGCGGGTTCCAGGGGCAAGGCACCGGCGAGCTGTTTTTT. Full variable domain (outside the CDR3, taken from reference TRBV2 and TRBJ2-2): EPEVTQTPSHQVTQMGQEVILRCVPISNHLYFYWYRQILGQKVEFLVSFYNNEISEKSEIFDDQFSVERPDGSNFTLKIRSTKLEDSAMYFCASGFQGQGTGELFFGEGSRLTVL.

Regarding this clonotype: A junction boundary mismatches the germline segment, possibly from a read error. The chain uses TRBV18 and TRBJ2-1, with D uncertain. Looked up from germline, CDR1 is KGHSH and CDR2 is LQKENI. This CDR3 region has 13 residues. CDR3 coding DNA: TGTGCCAGCGCACCTAGAAACTACAATGAGCAGTTCTTC. This encodes CASAPRNYNEQFF.

In its sample, this clonotype was seen a few times. The gene calls are TRBV6-1 and TRBJ2-7, with D possibly matching TRBD1 (6 bases). The germline V and J ends were trimmed by 2 bases and 0 bases, with 14 bases remaining between them. Looked up from germline, CDR1 is MNHNS and CDR2 is SASEGT. The CDR3 contains 16 residues. The CDR3 region has the DNA TGTGCCAGCAGTGAAAGGGGAGAGACAGGCTCCTACGAGCAGTACTTC. Residues: CASSERGETGSYEQYF.

This clonotype was counted a few times. The chain joins TRBV20-1 to TRBJ2-7; 7 nucleotides line up with TRBD2. The length of the CDR3 is 15 residues. V was clipped by 5 bases and J by 0 bases; unmatched bases: 10. The germline V gene encodes CDR1 DFQATT and CDR2 SNEGSKA (reference sequence). CDR3: CSAGRARTSSYEQYF. The CDR3 DNA is TGCAGTGCTGGCCGAGCCAGGACTAGCTCCTACGAGCAGTACTTC.

This clonotype occurred a few times. The V call is TRBV20-1, the J call TRBJ2-3; D might be TRBD1 or TRBD2, each matching 5 bases. Germline-derived CDR1 and CDR2 are DFQATT and SNEGSKA (reference sequence). Trimming took off 0 bases at V and 1 base at J, with 17 bases between the two ends. The CDR3 is 17 amino acids. CDR3 sequence reads: CSAREIRVRDRTDTQYF. In DNA form, the CDR3 reads TGCAGTGCTAGAGAGATCCGCGTAAGGGACCGCACAGATACGCAGTATTTT.

This clonotype was observed a handful of times. The gene calls are TRBV7-7 and TRBJ2-2, with 8 bases aligning to TRBD2. This CDR3 contains 13 residues. Germline trimming cut 4 bases from V and 8 bases from J; bases unmatched to any gene: 3. Germline CDR1 is SSHAT and CDR2 is FNYEAQ (reference sequence). CDR3 bases: TGTGCCAGCAGCTCAGGACTAGCAGGGGAGCTGTTTTTT. This codes for CASSSGLAGELFF.

This clonotype appeared a few times. The chain recombines TRBV14 with TRBJ1-1; D remains ambiguous. The germline V and J ends were trimmed by 4 bases and 6 bases, with 12 bases remaining between them. The CDR3 extends over 13 amino acids. Germline assignment: CDR1 SGHDN and CDR2 FVKESK. CDR3 in DNA: TGTGCCAGCAGCCTCGCGGGGATCGCTGAAGCTTTCTTT. Translated: CASSLAGIAEAFF.

This clonotype was detected ten times or more. The gene calls are TRBV29-1 and TRBJ1-1, with D maybe TRBD1 (6 bases). In germline, CDR1 is SQVTM, CDR2 ANQGSEA. The CDR3 length is 12 residues. V was clipped by 5 bases and J by 1 base, with 8 bases between them. The CDR3 DNA follows: TGCAGCGTTAGCAGGGGGAACACTGAAGCTTTCTTT. Translating gives CSVSRGNTEAFF.

This clonotype was detected a few times. V is TRBV6-2 or TRBV6-3 and J is TRBJ2-1; D not certain. Germline-derived CDR1 and CDR2 are MNHEY and SVGEGT. The CDR3 sequence is 17 residues long. With 2 bases removed from V and 0 bases from J, the gap between germline ends came to 14 bases. The CDR3 sequence: CASSYPTPGGSYNEQFF. CDR3 bases: TGTGCCAGCAGTTACCCCACCCCGGGCGGCTCCTACAATGAGCAGTTCTTC.

This clonotype has just one count. The junction differs from germline at one of its ends, possibly a read error. The rearrangement uses TRBV6-6 and TRBJ2-1, with D perhaps matching TRBD2 (6 bases). The CDR3 runs 16 residues. Germline-derived CDR1 and CDR2 are MNHNY and SVGAGI (reference sequence). The CDR3 spells CASSYSAGSSYNEQFF. The CDR3 bases are TGTGCCAGCAGCTACTCGGCGGGGAGCTCCTACAATGAGCAGTTCTTC.

In its sample, this clonotype was seen a few times. The chain employs TRBV28 and TRBJ2-7, with TRBD2 matching over 9 bases. The V segment lost 8 bases and the J segment 0 bases; nucleotides outside the gene matches: 5. Germline V gene sequence: CDR1 MDHEN, CDR2 SYDVKM. The CDR3 is 14 residues long. CDR3 DNA: TGTGCCAGCGTAGGAGCGGGGGGCTCCTACGAGCAGTACTTC. Its protein is CASVGAGGSYEQYF.